Listed below are T cell receptor beta chains from one sample, sequenced in a study of T cells in tumors after PD-1 blockade. The protocol was immunoSEQ multiplex PCR, while the TCRdb copy is restricted to in-frame clones and leaves out a portion. The repertoire holds some 48,000 clones, with roughly 79% as singletons. This sample comprised PBMCs, obtained before anti-PD-1 treatment. Receptors originate from a human donor with basal cell carcinoma. CDR3s include the opening cysteine and the closing phenylalanine or tryptophan. A D gene is named only where the DNA matches it firmly. Clone size is shown for a subset of rows, as once, few, many or a class of expanded clone.

d_call,v_call,clone_size,j_call,cdr3_nt,cdr3_aa
.,TRBV7-9,.,TRBJ2-1,TGTGCCAGCAGCTTAGATAACAGTGGGCTATACAATGAGCAGTTCTTC,CASSLDNSGLYNEQFF
.,TRBV3-1/TRBV3-2,.,TRBJ2-2,TGTGCCAGCAGCTCCGCCCGCGCTCCGAACACCGGGGAGCTGTTTTTT,CASSSARAPNTGELFF
TRBD1,TRBV18,.,TRBJ1-2,TGTGCCAGCTCAGCCGACAGGGATGGCTACACCTTC,CASSADRDGYTF
.,TRBV9,.,TRBJ1-1,TGTGCCAGCAGCGTAAGTGTACAGGGATTCGGCTGGATTGGCCCCACTGAAGCTTTCTTT,CASSVSVQGFGWIGPTEAFF
.,TRBV10-1,.,TRBJ1-1,TGCGCCAGCAGCCCTTACGGCCGAATGATGAACACTGAAGCTTTCTTT,CASSPYGRMMNTEAFF
.,TRBV18,.,TRBJ2-1,TGTGCCAGCTCACCACAAGGGGGTTCCTACAATGAGCAGTTCTTC,CASSPQGGSYNEQFF
.,TRBV5-1,.,TRBJ2-3,TGCGCCAGCAGCTTGGGACAGTTCGGCGCAGATACGCAGTATTTT,CASSLGQFGADTQYF
.,TRBV4-2,.,TRBJ2-7,TGTGCCAGCAGCCAAGGGCTAATGGACGAGCAGTACTTC,CASSQGLMDEQYF
.,TRBV28,.,TRBJ1-1,TGTGCCAGCAGTTTATTGACAGCTACGAACACTGAAGCTTTCTTT,CASSLLTATNTEAFF
.,TRBV7-9,.,TRBJ1-1,TGTGCCAGCAGCTTAGATACTAGAGGGAAAACTGAAGCTTTCTTT,CASSLDTRGKTEAFF
.,TRBV24-1,few,TRBJ1-2,TGTGCCACCAGTGATTCTAACGGGGTAACCTATGGCTACACCTTC,CATSDSNGVTYGYTF
TRBD2,TRBV3-1/TRBV3-2,.,TRBJ2-7,TGTGCCAGCAGCCACCCGGGACTAGCGGACTACGAGCAGTACTTC,CASSHPGLADYEQYF
.,TRBV7-8,.,TRBJ2-1,TGTGCCAGCAGCTTCGGAAACTCATGGGATGAGCAGTTCTTC,CASSFGNSWDEQFF
.,TRBV19,.,TRBJ2-1,TGTGCCAGTAGTATCGAGGGAAAGGAGCAGTTCTTC,CASSIEGKEQFF
.,TRBV28,once,TRBJ2-2,TGTGCCAGCCGCACCGAGGCAGCACCCGGCGGGGAGCTGTTTTTT,CASRTEAAPGGELFF
TRBD1,TRBV5-5,.,TRBJ2-7,TGTGCCAGCAGCTTGGCCGGGGACAGTTACGAGCAGTACTTC,CASSLAGDSYEQYF
.,TRBV19,few,TRBJ1-5,TGTGCCAGTAGAGTTAGCAATCAGCCCCAGCATTTT,CASRVSNQPQHF
TRBD1,TRBV7-3,.,TRBJ2-5,TGTGCCAGCAGCCCGGGGACAGGTCAGGTAGAGACCCAGTACTTC,CASSPGTGQVETQYF
.,TRBV12-5,.,TRBJ1-5,TGTGCTAGTGGTTTGGCCGACAGTAACAATCAGCCCCAGCATTTT,CASGLADSNNQPQHF
TRBD2,TRBV11-3,.,TRBJ2-7,TGTGCCAGCAGCCCGGGCGGGGGTACGACCTACGAGCAGTACTTC,CASSPGGGTTYEQYF
.,TRBV10-3,.,TRBJ2-3,TGTGCCATCAGTCGGATATACATTGGGGGACCGGGGATAACAGATACGCAGTATTTT,CAISRIYIGGPGITDTQYF
.,TRBV25-1,.,TRBJ2-4,TGTGCTCCGGGGTTAGCCAAAAACATTCAGTACTTC,CAPGLAKNIQYF
.,TRBV29-1,.,TRBJ1-1,TGCAGCGTTTTAACAGCTCGACGGCTGAACACTGAAGCTTTCTTT,CSVLTARRLNTEAFF
TRBD1,TRBV2,.,TRBJ1-2,TGTGCCAGCAACACGGGACAGGGGGCGGGAGGCTACACCTTC,CASNTGQGAGGYTF
TRBD2,TRBV29-1,.,TRBJ2-7,TGCAGCGTTGGACAACCGGGAGGATACGAGCAGTACTTC,CSVGQPGGYEQYF
.,TRBV7-9,.,TRBJ1-4,TGTGCCAGCAGCTTAGATGTGTCCACTAATGAAAAACTGTTTTTT,CASSLDVSTNEKLFF
TRBD1,TRBV14,once,TRBJ1-1,TGTGCCAGCACAGGGGGCCTTGGGAGGCCCACTGAAGCTTTCTTT,CASTGGLGRPTEAFF
.,TRBV19,.,TRBJ2-2,TGTGCCAGTAGTATTGGCCTGGGGGGCGCAGGCACCGGGGAGCTGTTTTTT,CASSIGLGGAGTGELFF
TRBD1,TRBV5-6,.,TRBJ1-2,TGTGCCAGCAGCTTGGGTCCGCAGGGGGCTGGTGGCTACACCTTC,CASSLGPQGAGGYTF
.,TRBV5-1,.,TRBJ1-1,TGCGCCAGCAGCTTGGGACAGGTGAACACTGAAGCTTTCTTT,CASSLGQVNTEAFF
TRBD1,TRBV28,.,TRBJ2-3,TGTGCCAGCAGTTCACAGGGGCTAGGGGCAGATACGCAGTATTTT,CASSSQGLGADTQYF
TRBD1,TRBV28,once,TRBJ1-2,TGTGCCAGCGCGAACGACAGGGGATGCACCTTC,CASANDRGCTF
.,TRBV19,.,TRBJ2-1,TGTGCCAGTAGTAGAACTAGTTTAGGGTCCAATGAGCAGTTCTTC,CASSRTSLGSNEQFF
.,TRBV30,many,TRBJ1-5,TGTGCCTGGAGTGTCGGGACACGTTTAGACAATCAGCCCCAGCATTTT,CAWSVGTRLDNQPQHF
.,TRBV5-1,.,TRBJ2-1,TGCGCCAGCAGCTACAACAGGGCGGGCGATGAGCAGTTCTTC,CASSYNRAGDEQFF
TRBD1,TRBV6-5,.,TRBJ1-1,TGTGCCAGCAGTACCCGGGACAGCATGAACACTGAAGCTTTCTTT,CASSTRDSMNTEAFF
.,TRBV5-8,.,TRBJ2-7,TGTGCCAGCAGCTTGAAGCGGACGGGGCCAAGCTCCTACGAGCAGTACTTC,CASSLKRTGPSSYEQYF
.,TRBV6-5,.,TRBJ1-6,TGTGCCAGCCGCGCGATGGGGGGGGGAAATTCACCCCTCCACTTT,CASRAMGGGNSPLHF
.,TRBV5-6,.,TRBJ1-2,TGTGCCAGCAGCTTGAGGGGCAGGTCCCCACACTACACCTTC,CASSLRGRSPHYTF
.,TRBV30,.,TRBJ1-1,TGTGCCTGGAGCGCAGCCCACGCGGGAATCGGAGAGGACACTGAAGCTTTCTTT,CAWSAAHAGIGEDTEAFF
.,TRBV6-4,.,TRBJ1-1,TGTGCCAGCAGTGACTCCGGACCCCTCCGACAGATCCCCAATGAAGCTTTCTTT,CASSDSGPLRQIPNEAFF
TRBD1,TRBV30,.,TRBJ1-2,TGTGCCTGGAGTACCTACCCGGGACAGGGAATGACAAACTATGGCTACACCTTC,CAWSTYPGQGMTNYGYTF
.,TRBV24-1,.,TRBJ2-1,TGTGCCGCCAGTGCCTCCGCGGGGAGACTAGGCTACAATGAGCAGTTCTTC,CAASASAGRLGYNEQFF
.,TRBV6-6,.,TRBJ2-1,TGTGCCAGCCGCGGGACTTATGATAACAATGAGCAGTTCTTC,CASRGTYDNNEQFF
.,TRBV7-9,.,TRBJ1-2,TGTGCCAGCAGCTTAACAGCTAACTATGGCTACACCTTC,CASSLTANYGYTF
.,TRBV6-6,.,TRBJ1-1,TGTGCCAGCAGTTCTTATGGGGGCTCGGACACTGAAGCTTTCTTT,CASSSYGGSDTEAFF
.,TRBV27,.,TRBJ1-6,TGTGCCAGCAGTTTTCGGGTGGATAGGGTTATTTCACCCCTCCACTTT,CASSFRVDRVISPLHF
TRBD2,TRBV28,.,TRBJ2-7,TGTGCCAGCAGTCGGACTAGCGGACGGTACGAGCAGTACTTC,CASSRTSGRYEQYF
TRBD1,TRBV5-4,.,TRBJ2-7,TGTGCCAGCAGCTTGTCGTTAGGGGGCGCGTACGAGCAGTACTTC,CASSLSLGGAYEQYF
.,TRBV6-4,.,TRBJ1-2,TGTGCCAGCAGTGGTTCTCGGGGGGGTAACTATGGCTACACCTTC,CASSGSRGGNYGYTF
TRBD1,TRBV6-6,.,TRBJ1-4,TGTGCCAGCAGGGGAGACAGGGGTATGGAGGAAAAACTGTTTTTT,CASRGDRGMEEKLFF
TRBD1,TRBV2,.,TRBJ2-3,TGTGCCAGCAACGCCCAGGGGGCATCAGATACGCAGTATTTT,CASNAQGASDTQYF
.,TRBV3-1/TRBV3-2,once,TRBJ2-5,TGTGCCAGCAGCCAAGATCATGGGAGTGGGGAGACCCAGTACTTC,CASSQDHGSGETQYF